The clone carrying this TCR beta chain was seen a handful of times. Its antigen is undetermined. Focal radiation with ipilimumab CTLA-4 blockade was given to patients with chemo-refractory metastatic non-small-cell lung cancer. The data originate from a study of radiotherapy plus CTLA-4 blockade in lung cancer. About the research overall: An objective response was seen in 18% of patients, and disease control in about 30%. Study-wide points: Blood TCR clones of tumor origin expanded after radiotherapy plus ipilimumab.

The V gene's germline CDR1 is SGDLS and CDR2 YYNGEE. The CDR3 consists of 13 residues. V lost 0 bases and J lost 3, with 7 bases in between. Libraries were prepared by immunoSEQ multiplex PCR; TCRdb keeps only in-frame clonotypes and omits some of them. The repertoire holds around 30,000 clones, with 60% to 85% as singletons. The sample in question was peripheral blood, obtained from a patient treated with radiotherapy plus ipilimumab. The chain uses TRBV9 and TRBJ2-7; D is possibly TRBD2 (6 bases). The receptor was derived from a human donor with non-small cell lung cancer that progressed on radiotherapy plus ipilimumab. The CDR3 bases are TGTGCCAGCAGCGTAGGAGCGGGCTACGAGCAGTACTTC. Protein sequence: CASSVGAGYEQYF.